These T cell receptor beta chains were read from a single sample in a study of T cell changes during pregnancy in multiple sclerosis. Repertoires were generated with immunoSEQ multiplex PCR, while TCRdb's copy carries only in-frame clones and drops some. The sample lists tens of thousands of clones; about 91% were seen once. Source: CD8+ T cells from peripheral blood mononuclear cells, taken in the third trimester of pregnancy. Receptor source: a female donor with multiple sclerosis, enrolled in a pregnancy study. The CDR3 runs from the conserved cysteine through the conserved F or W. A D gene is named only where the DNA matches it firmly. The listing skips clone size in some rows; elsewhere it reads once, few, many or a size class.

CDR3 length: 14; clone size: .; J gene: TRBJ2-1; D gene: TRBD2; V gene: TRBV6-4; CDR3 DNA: TGTGCCAGCAGTGCTAACCCCGGGACTAACGAGCAGTTCTTC; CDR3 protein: CASSANPGTNEQFF
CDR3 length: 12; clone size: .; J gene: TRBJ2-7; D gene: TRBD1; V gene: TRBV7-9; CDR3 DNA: TGTGCCAGTACGGACAGGGCCCACGAGCAGTACTTC; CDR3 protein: CASTDRAHEQYF
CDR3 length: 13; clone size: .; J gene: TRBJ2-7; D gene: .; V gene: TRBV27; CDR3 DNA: TGTGCCAGCAGTTTATACAGGACCCACGAGCAGTACTTC; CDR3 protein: CASSLYRTHEQYF
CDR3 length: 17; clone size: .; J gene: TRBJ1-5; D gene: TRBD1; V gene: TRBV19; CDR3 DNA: TGTGCCAGTAGGGAAGGACAGGGCGCTTATAGCAATCAGCCCCAGCATTTT; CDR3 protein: CASREGQGAYSNQPQHF
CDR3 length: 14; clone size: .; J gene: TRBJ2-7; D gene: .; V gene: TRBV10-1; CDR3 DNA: TGCGCCAGCAGTGATGACCTAAGGAGCAGCGAGCAGTACTTC; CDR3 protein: CASSDDLRSSEQYF
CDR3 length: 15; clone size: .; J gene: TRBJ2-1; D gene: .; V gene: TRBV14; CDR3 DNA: TGTGCCAGCAGCTACGGCAGGGGCTCCTACAATGAGCAGTTCTTC; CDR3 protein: CASSYGRGSYNEQFF
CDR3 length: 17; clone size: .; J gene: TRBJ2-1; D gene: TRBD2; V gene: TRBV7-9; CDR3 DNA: TGTGCCAGCAGCGGGACCCACTCTAGCGGATTTAACAATGAGCAGTTCTTC; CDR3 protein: CASSGTHSSGFNNEQFF
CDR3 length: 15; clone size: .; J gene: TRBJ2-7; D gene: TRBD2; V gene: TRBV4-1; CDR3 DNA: TGCGCCAGCAGCCAAGAGCTAGCGGTCCCCTACGAGCAGTACTTC; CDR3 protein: CASSQELAVPYEQYF
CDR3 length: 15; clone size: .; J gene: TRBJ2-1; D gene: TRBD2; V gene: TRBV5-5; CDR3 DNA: TGTGCCAGCAGCTTGGAGAGCGGGAGGAGGAATGAGCAGTTCTTC; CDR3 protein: CASSLESGRRNEQFF
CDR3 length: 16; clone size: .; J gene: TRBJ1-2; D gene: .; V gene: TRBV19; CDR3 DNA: TGTGCCAGTAGTATATTCGGACAGCTTCTCGACTATGGCTACACCTTC; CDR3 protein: CASSIFGQLLDYGYTF
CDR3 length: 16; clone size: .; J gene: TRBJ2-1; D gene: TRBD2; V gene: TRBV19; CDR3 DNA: TGTGCCAGTATTGATCTCGCGGGGGGGCCTGGGAATGAGCAGTTCTTC; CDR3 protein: CASIDLAGGPGNEQFF
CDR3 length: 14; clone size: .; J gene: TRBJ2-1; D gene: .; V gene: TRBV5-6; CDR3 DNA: TGTGCCAGCAGCCCGGACAGAGTCTACAATGAGCAGTTCTTC; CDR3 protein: CASSPDRVYNEQFF
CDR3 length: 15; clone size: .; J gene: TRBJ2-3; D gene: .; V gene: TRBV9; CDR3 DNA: TGTGCCAGCAGCCGGCAGGGGAATCCTACAGATACGCAGTATTTT; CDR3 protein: CASSRQGNPTDTQYF
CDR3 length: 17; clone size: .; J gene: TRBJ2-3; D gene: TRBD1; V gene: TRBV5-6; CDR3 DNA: TGTGCCAGCAGCCCCCGTTATGGGGGACAGTACACAGATACGCAGTATTTT; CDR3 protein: CASSPRYGGQYTDTQYF
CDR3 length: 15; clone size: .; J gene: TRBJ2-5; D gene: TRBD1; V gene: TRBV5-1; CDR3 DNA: TGCGCCAGCAGCTTGTGGGCAGGGGGTGCGGAGACCCAGTACTTC; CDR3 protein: CASSLWAGGAETQYF
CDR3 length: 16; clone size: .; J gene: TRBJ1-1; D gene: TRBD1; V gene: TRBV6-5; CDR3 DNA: TGTGCCAGCAGTTACTCGACAGGGGGCCGGAACACTGAAGCTTTCTTT; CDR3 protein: CASSYSTGGRNTEAFF
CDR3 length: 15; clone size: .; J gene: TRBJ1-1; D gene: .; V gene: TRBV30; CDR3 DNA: TGTGCCTGGAGTTCGCCGGAGAGGCCGAACACTGAAGCTTTCTTT; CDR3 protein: CAWSSPERPNTEAFF
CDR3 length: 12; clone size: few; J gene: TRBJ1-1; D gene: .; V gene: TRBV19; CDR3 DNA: TGTGCCAGTAGTCCTGGGCCCCAGTCGGCTTTCTTT; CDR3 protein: CASSPGPQSAFF
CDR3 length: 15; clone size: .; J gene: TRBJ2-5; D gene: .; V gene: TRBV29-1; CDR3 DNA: TGCAGCGTTGAAGGGGGGAGGGGGGCAGTGGAGACCCAGTACTTC; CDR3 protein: CSVEGGRGAVETQYF
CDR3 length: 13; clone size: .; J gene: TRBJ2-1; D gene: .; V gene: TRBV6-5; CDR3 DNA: TGTGCCAGCAGTTACGCCCGCGAGAGTGAGCAGTTCTTC; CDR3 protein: CASSYARESEQFF
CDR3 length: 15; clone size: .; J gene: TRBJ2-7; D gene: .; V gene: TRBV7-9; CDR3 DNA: TGTGCCAGCAGTTATTCCCGGGTCGGAGGCTACGAGCAGTACTTC; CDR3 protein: CASSYSRVGGYEQYF
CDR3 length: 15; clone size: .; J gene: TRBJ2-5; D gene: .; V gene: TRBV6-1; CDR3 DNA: TGTGCCAGCCTACCTGGCAGGGTCGATTTGGAGACCCAGTACTTC; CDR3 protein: CASLPGRVDLETQYF
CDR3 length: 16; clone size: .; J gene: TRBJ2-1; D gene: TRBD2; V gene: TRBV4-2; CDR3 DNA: TGTGCCAGCAGCCAAGATTTCACTAGCGGGTACAATGAGCAGTTCTTC; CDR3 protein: CASSQDFTSGYNEQFF
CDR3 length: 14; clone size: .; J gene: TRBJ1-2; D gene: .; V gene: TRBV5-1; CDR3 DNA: TGCGCCAGCAGCTTCCGGGGAGGGAACTATGGCTACACCTTC; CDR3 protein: CASSFRGGNYGYTF
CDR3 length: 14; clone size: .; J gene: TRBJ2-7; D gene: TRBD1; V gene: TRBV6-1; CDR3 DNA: TGTGCCAGCAGTGAAGGGACAGGGAATGGGGAGCAGTACTTC; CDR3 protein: CASSEGTGNGEQYF
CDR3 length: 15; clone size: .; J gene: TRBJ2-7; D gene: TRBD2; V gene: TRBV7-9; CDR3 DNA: TGTGCCAGCAGCTTAGAGGCTAGCGGGTCAAACGAGCAGTACTTC; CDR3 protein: CASSLEASGSNEQYF
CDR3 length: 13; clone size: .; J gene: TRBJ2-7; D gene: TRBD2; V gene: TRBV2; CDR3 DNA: TGTGCCAGCCTTGGGACTACCTCAGAAGGGCAGTACTTC; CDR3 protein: CASLGTTSEGQYF
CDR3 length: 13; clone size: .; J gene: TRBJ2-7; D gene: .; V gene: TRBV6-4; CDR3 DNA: TGTGCCAGCAGTCCCGGTCCCACCTACGAGCAGTACTTC; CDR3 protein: CASSPGPTYEQYF
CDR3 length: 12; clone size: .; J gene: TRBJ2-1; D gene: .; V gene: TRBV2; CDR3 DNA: TGTGCCAGCAGTGACCAGGGAAATGAGCAGTTCTTC; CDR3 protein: CASSDQGNEQFF
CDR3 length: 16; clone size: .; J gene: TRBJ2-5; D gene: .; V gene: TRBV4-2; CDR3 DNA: TGTGCCAGCAGCCAAGTTAGTTTGGACTACCTTGGGACCCAGTACTTC; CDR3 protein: CASSQVSLDYLGTQYF
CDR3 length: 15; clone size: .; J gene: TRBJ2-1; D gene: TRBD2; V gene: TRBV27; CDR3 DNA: TGTGCCAGCAGGTTTAGCGGGGGGCCCTCTGATGAGCAGTTCTTC; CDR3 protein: CASRFSGGPSDEQFF
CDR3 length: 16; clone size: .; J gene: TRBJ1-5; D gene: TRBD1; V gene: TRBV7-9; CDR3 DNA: TGTGCCAGCAGCTTAGCGGACACAGGGGGCAATCAGCCCCAGCATTTT; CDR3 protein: CASSLADTGGNQPQHF
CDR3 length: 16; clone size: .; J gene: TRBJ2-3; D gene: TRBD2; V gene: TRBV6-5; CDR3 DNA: TGTGCCAGCAGTTACTCGCTAGCGGGGCCTCCAGATACGCAGTATTTT; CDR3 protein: CASSYSLAGPPDTQYF